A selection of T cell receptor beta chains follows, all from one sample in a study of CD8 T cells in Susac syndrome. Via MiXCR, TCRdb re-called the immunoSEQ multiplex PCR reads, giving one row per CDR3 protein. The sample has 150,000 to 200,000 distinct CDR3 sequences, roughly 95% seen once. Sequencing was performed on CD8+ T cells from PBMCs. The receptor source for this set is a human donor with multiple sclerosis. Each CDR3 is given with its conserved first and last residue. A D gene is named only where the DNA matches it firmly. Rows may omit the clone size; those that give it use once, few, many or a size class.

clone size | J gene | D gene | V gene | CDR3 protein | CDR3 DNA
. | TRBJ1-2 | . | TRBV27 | CASSPRLVGGYTF | TGTGCCAGCAGCCCTCGGTTGGTAGGGGGCTACACCTTC
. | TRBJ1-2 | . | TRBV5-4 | CASSLFGSYYGYTF | TGTGCCAGCAGCTTGTTTGGGTCTTACTATGGCTACACCTTC
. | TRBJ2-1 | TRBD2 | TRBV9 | CASSSRLAGVEGQFF | TGTGCCAGCAGCTCAAGACTAGCGGGGGTAGAGGGGCAGTTCTTC
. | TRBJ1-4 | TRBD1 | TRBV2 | CASSYSTGLAEKLFF | TGTGCCAGCAGCTACTCGACAGGGTTGGCGGAAAAACTGTTTTTT
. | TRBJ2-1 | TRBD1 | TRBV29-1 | CSVDRQGYQFF | TGCAGCGTTGACCGACAGGGTTATCAGTTCTTC
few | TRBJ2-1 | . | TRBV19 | CASRSGHEQFF | TGTGCCAGTAGGTCAGGGCATGAGCAGTTCTTC
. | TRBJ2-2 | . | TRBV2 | CASSPGRNTGELFF | TGTGCCAGCAGTCCGGGACGGAACACCGGGGAGCTGTTTTTT
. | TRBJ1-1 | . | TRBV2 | CARILAAEAFF | TGTGCCAGAATCCTGGCGGCTGAAGCTTTCTTT
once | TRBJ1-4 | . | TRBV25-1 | CASLGGEKLFF | TGTGCCAGCCTGGGGGGGGAAAAACTGTTTTTT
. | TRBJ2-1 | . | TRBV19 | CASSIGLHNEQFF | TGTGCCAGTAGTATCGGCCTGCACAATGAGCAGTTCTTC
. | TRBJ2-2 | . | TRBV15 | CATSSRGAPNTGELFF | TGTGCCACCAGCAGTCGGGGGGCCCCGAACACCGGGGAGCTGTTTTTT
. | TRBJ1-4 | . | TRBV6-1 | CASSGEGKGIGEKLFF | TGTGCCAGCAGCGGCGAGGGGAAGGGGATCGGTGAAAAACTGTTTTTT
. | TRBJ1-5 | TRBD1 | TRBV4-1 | CASSRVTGDNQPQHF | TGCGCCAGCAGTAGGGTTACAGGGGACAATCAGCCCCAGCATTTT
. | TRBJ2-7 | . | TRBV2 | CASQVGFSTYEQYF | TGTGCCAGCCAGGTGGGATTCTCTACCTACGAGCAGTACTTC
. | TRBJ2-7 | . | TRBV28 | CASSSRREGREQYF | TGTGCCAGCAGTTCAAGACGCGAAGGGAGGGAGCAGTACTTC
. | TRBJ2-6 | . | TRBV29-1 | CSVEDWGNGANVLTF | TGCAGCGTTGAAGATTGGGGGAATGGGGCCAACGTCCTGACTTTC
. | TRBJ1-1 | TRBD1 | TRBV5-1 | CASSSDRELWDEAFF | TGCGCCAGCAGCTCTGACAGGGAACTCTGGGATGAAGCTTTCTTT
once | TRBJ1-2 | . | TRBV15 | CATSRDEQYYGYTF | TGTGCCACCAGCAGAGATGAACAGTACTATGGCTACACCTTC
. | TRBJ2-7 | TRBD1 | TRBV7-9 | CASSLVTGEYEQYF | TGTGCCAGCAGCTTGGTGACAGGGGAGTACGAGCAGTACTTC
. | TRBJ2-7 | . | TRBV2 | CASREVVTYEQYF | TGTGCCAGCAGGGAGGTAGTTACCTACGAGCAGTACTTC
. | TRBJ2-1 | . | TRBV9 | CASSVGFYNEQFF | TGTGCCAGCAGCGTAGGGTTCTACAATGAGCAGTTCTTC
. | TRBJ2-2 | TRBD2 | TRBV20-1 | CSARAPLAGGHSGELFF | TGCAGTGCTAGAGCCCCTCTAGCGGGAGGGCACAGCGGGGAGCTGTTTTTT
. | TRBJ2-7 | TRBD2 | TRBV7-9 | CASSQTSGGTYEQYF | TGTGCCAGCAGCCAGACTAGCGGGGGAACCTACGAGCAGTACTTC
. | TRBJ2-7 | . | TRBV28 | CASRITSSSYEQYF | TGTGCCAGCAGGATAACTAGCTCCTCCTACGAGCAGTACTTC
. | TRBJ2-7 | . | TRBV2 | CASSILPRWGARYEQYF | TGTGCCAGCAGTATACTACCCCGGTGGGGGGCGAGGTACGAGCAGTACTTC
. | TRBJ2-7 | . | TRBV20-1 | CSASGGAPYEQYF | TGCAGTGCTAGCGGAGGGGCCCCCTACGAGCAGTACTTC
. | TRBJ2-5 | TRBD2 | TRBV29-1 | CSVYLAGPYETQYF | TGCAGCGTCTACTTAGCGGGACCGTATGAGACCCAGTACTTC
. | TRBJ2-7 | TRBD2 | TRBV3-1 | CASSQVPGGPLYEQYF | TGTGCCAGCAGCCAAGTACCGGGAGGGCCCCTCTACGAGCAGTACTTC
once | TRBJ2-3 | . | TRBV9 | CASTSYGDKQYF | TGTGCCAGCACCTCCTACGGGGACAAGCAGTATTTT